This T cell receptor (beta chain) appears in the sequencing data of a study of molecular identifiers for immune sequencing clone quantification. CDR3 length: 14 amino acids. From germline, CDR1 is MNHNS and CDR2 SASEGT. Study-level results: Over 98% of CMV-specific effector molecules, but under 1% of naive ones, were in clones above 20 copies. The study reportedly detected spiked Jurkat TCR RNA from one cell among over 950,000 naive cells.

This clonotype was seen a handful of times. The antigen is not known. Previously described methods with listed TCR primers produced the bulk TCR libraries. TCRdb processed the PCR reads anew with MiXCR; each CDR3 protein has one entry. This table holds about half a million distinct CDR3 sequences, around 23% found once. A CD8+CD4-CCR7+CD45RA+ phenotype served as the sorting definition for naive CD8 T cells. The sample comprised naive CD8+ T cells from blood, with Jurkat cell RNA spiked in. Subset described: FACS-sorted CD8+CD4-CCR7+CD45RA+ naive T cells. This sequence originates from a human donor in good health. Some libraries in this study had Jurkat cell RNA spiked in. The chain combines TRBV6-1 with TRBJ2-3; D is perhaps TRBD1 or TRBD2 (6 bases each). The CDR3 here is CAAVKWRGVHTQYF. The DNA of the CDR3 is TGTGCAGCAGTGAAGTGGAGGGGGGTTCATACGCAGTATTTT.